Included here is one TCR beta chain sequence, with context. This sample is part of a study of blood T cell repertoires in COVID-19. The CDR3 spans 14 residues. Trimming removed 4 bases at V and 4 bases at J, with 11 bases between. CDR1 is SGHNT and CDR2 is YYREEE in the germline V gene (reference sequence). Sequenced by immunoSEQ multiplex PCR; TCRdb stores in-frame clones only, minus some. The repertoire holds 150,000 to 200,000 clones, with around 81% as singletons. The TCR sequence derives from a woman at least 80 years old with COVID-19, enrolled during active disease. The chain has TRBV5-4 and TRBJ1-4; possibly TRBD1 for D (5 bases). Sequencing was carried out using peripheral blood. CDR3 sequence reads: CASSTDSLNEKLFF. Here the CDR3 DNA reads TGTGCCAGCAGCACCGACAGCCTTAATGAAAAACTGTTTTTT.